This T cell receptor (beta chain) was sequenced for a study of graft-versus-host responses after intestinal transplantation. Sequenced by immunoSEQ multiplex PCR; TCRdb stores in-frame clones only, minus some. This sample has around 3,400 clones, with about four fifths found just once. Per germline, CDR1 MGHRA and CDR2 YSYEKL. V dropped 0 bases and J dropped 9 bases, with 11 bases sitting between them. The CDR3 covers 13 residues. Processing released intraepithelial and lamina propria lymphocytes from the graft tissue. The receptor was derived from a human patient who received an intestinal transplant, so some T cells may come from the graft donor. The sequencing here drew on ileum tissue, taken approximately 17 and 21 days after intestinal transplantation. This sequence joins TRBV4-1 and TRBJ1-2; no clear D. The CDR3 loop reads CASSQDNAGSYTF. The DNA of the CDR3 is TGCGCCAGCAGCCAAGATAATGCGGGGAGCTACACCTTC.